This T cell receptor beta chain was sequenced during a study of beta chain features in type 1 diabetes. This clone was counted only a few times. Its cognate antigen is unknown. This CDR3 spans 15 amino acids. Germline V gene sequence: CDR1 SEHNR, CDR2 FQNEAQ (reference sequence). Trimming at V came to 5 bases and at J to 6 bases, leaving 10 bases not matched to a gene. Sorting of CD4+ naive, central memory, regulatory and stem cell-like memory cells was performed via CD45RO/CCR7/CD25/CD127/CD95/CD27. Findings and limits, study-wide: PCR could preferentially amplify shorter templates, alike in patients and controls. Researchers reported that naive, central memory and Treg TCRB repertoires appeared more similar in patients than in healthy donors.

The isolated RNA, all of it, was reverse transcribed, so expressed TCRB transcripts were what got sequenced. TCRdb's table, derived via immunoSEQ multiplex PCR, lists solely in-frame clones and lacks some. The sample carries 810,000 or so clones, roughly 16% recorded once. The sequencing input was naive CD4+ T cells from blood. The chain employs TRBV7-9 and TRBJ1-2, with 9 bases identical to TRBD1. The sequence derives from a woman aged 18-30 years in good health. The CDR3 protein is CASSQTGQGWDGYTF. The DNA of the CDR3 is TGTGCCAGCAGCCAAACGGGACAGGGTTGGGATGGCTACACCTTC.